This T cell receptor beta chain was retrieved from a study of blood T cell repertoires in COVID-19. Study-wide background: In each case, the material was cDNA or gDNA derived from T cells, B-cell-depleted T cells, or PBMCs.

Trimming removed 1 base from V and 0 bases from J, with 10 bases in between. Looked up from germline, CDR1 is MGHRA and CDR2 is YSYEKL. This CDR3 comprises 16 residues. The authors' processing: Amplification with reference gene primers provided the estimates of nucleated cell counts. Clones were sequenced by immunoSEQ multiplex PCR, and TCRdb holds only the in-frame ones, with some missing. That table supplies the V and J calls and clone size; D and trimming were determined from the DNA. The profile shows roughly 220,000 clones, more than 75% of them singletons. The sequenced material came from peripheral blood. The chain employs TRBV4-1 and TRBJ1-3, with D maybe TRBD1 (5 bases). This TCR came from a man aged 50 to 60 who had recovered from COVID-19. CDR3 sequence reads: CASSQGVGLSGNTIYF. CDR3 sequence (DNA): TGCGCCAGCAGCCAAGGCGTGGGGCTCTCTGGAAACACCATATATTTT.